Listed below are T cell receptor beta chains from one sample, sequenced in a study of spatial heterogeneity in lung cancer. TCRdb reprocessed the 5' RACE reads with MiXCR, giving one entry per CDR3 protein. The sample has approximately 49,000 distinct CDR3 sequences; about 5.8% are singletons. This sample comprised PBMCs, obtained at surgery. These receptors all come from a male donor with early-stage non-small cell lung cancer. CDR3s include the opening cysteine and the closing phenylalanine or tryptophan. A D gene is named only where the DNA matches it firmly. Clone size is stated in some rows and not others, as once, few, many or a class when expanded.

d_call j_call v_call clone_size cdr3_aa cdr3_nt
. TRBJ2-7 TRBV20-1 many CSAKRDPSVAVRYF TGCAGTGCTAAGAGGGACCCGTCGGTGGCAGTCAGGTACTTC
TRBD1 TRBJ1-6 TRBV7-8 many CASSLGSGQGHSPLHF TGTGCCAGCAGCTTAGGATCGGGACAGGGACATTCACCCCTCCACTTT
TRBD1 TRBJ1-5 TRBV19 . CASSQDRGYQPQHF TGTGCCAGTAGCCAAGACAGGGGGTATCAGCCCCAGCATTTT
. TRBJ2-3 TRBV5-4 many CASSFEGGPDTQYF TGTGCCAGCAGCTTCGAGGGCGGGCCAGATACGCAGTATTTT
. TRBJ2-5 TRBV5-1 many CASSLATGRETQYF TGCGCCAGCAGCTTGGCCACAGGGCGAGAGACCCAGTACTTC
. TRBJ1-1 TRBV18 many CASSPVRVSTEAFF TGTGCCAGCTCACCAGTGCGGGTTAGCACTGAAGCTTTCTTT
TRBD2 TRBJ2-1 TRBV10-2 . CASRASGYSYNEQFF TGCGCCAGCAGAGCTAGCGGCTACTCCTACAATGAGCAGTTCTTC
TRBD2 TRBJ2-1 TRBV10-1 many CASTLAGTSSYNEQFF TGCGCCAGCACCCTAGCGGGAACGAGCTCCTACAATGAGCAGTTCTTC
. TRBJ2-7 TRBV6-1 many CASFKEGGSSYEQYF TGTGCCAGCTTTAAGGAGGGGGGGAGCTCCTACGAGCAGTACTTC
TRBD1 TRBJ2-3 TRBV12-3/TRBV12-4 many CATSRIQGSGTQYF TGTGCCACCTCTCGGATACAGGGGTCAGGTACGCAGTATTTT
. TRBJ2-1 TRBV29-1 . CSVRDSYNEQFF TGCAGCGTTAGGGACTCATACAATGAGCAGTTCTTC
. TRBJ1-1 TRBV5-3 . CARSIGQSQIGTEAFF TGTGCCAGAAGCATCGGACAGAGTCAGATAGGCACTGAAGCTTTCTTT
. TRBJ2-7 TRBV27 many CASSPMGGFSYEQYF TGTGCCAGCAGTCCCATGGGCGGGTTCTCCTACGAGCAGTACTTC
. TRBJ2-2 TRBV2 . CTSTSDFVPGELFF TGTACCAGCACGAGCGATTTTGTGCCCGGGGAGCTGTTTTTT
. TRBJ2-1 TRBV18 many CASSQTRDNEQFF TGTGCCAGCTCCCAGACTAGAGACAATGAGCAGTTCTTC
TRBD1 TRBJ1-4 TRBV7-8 many CASSTTGTENNEKLFF TGTGCCAGCAGTACTACCGGGACAGAAAATAATGAAAAACTGTTTTTT
. TRBJ1-5 TRBV19 . CASSTRASGNQPQHF TGTGCCAGTAGTACAAGGGCGAGTGGCAATCAGCCCCAGCATTTT
TRBD2 TRBJ2-1 TRBV19 many CASSTGTQGLAGGLQFF TGTGCCAGTAGTACTGGGACCCAGGGACTAGCGGGAGGGTTGCAGTTCTTC
TRBD1 TRBJ2-3 TRBV7-2 many CASSLVAGGSMDTQYF TGTGCCAGCAGCTTAGTGGCAGGGGGCTCGATGGATACGCAGTATTTT
TRBD2 TRBJ2-1 TRBV6-5 many CASSYSSGLYNEQFF TGTGCCAGCAGTTACTCTAGCGGGCTTTACAATGAGCAGTTCTTC
TRBD2 TRBJ2-1 TRBV20-1 medium-sized CSASGTSGEQFF TGCAGTGCTAGCGGGACTAGCGGTGAGCAGTTCTTC
TRBD1 TRBJ1-4 TRBV9 many CASSYQDRENEKLFF TGTGCCAGCAGCTACCAAGACAGGGAGAATGAAAAACTGTTTTTT
. TRBJ1-5 TRBV4-3 many CASSQDEGGQPQHF TGCGCCAGCAGCCAAGATGAGGGGGGTCAGCCCCAGCATTTT
. TRBJ1-1 TRBV7-9 many CAAGRQGDTEAFF TGTGCCGCCGGAAGGCAGGGTGACACTGAAGCTTTCTTT
TRBD1 TRBJ2-4 TRBV4-1 many CASSLYGTGGNIQYF TGCGCCAGCAGCCTCTACGGGACAGGGGGGAACATTCAGTACTTC
. TRBJ2-7 TRBV7-9 few CASSLEGSSEQYF TGTGCCAGCAGCTTAGAGGGCAGTAGCGAGCAGTACTTC
. TRBJ2-3 TRBV7-3 few CASSPMVYDTQYF TGTGCCAGCAGCCCAATGGTTTATGATACGCAGTATTTT
TRBD2 TRBJ2-3 TRBV10-3 few CAIRGRESTDTQYF TGTGCCATCAGGGGGAGGGAGAGCACAGATACGCAGTATTTT
. TRBJ2-7 TRBV28 . CASSSRRQGSPNYDEQYF TGTGCCAGCAGTTCAAGACGTCAGGGGAGTCCAAATTATGACGAGCAGTACTTC
TRBD2 TRBJ2-1 TRBV6-5 . CASSYSGTSQYDEQFF TGTGCCAGCAGTTACTCCGGGACTAGCCAGTATGATGAGCAGTTCTTC
. TRBJ1-5 TRBV20-1 many CSASDMSNQPQHF TGCAGTGCTAGCGACATGAGCAATCAGCCCCAGCATTTT
. TRBJ2-5 TRBV7-9 few CASSVPGLLVQETQYF TGTGCCAGCAGTGTACCGGGACTCCTAGTCCAAGAGACCCAGTACTTC
. TRBJ1-5 TRBV5-1 . CASSLSGGSNQPQHF TGCGCCAGCAGCTTGTCAGGAGGAAGCAATCAGCCCCAGCATTTT
. TRBJ1-2 TRBV15 few CATSREFDGYTF TGTGCCACCAGCAGGGAATTCGATGGCTACACCTTC
. TRBJ2-5 TRBV20-1 many CSARDYRRLVETQYF TGCAGTGCTAGAGATTACAGGCGGCTGGTAGAGACCCAGTACTTC
TRBD2 TRBJ2-3 TRBV3-1 many CASSQGLAGSALRDTQYF TGTGCCAGCAGCCAAGGGCTAGCGGGATCGGCACTTAGGGATACGCAGTATTTT
TRBD2 TRBJ2-3 TRBV11-3 many CASSLVREADTQYF TGTGCCAGCAGCTTAGTTCGGGAGGCAGATACGCAGTATTTT
TRBD2 TRBJ2-3 TRBV20-1 . CSARGLLAGVPDTQYF TGCAGTGCTAGGGGACTACTAGCGGGAGTGCCAGATACGCAGTATTTT
. TRBJ1-2 TRBV10-3 many CAISGQRTSEGYTF TGTGCCATCAGTGGCCAAAGGACATCTGAAGGCTACACCTTC
. TRBJ1-3 TRBV3-1 many CASSQGTALGTIYF TGTGCCAGCAGCCAAGGGACCGCTCTTGGCACCATATATTTT
. TRBJ2-5 TRBV7-8 many CASSLSTSGAFRETQYF TGTGCCAGCAGCTTATCGACATCGGGAGCTTTTCGGGAGACCCAGTACTTC
TRBD1 TRBJ1-1 TRBV7-9 . CASSPRDRGRGTEAFF TGTGCCAGCAGCCCGCGGGACAGGGGGCGCGGTACTGAAGCTTTCTTT
. TRBJ1-6 TRBV27 many CASSLSIGGLGPLHF TGTGCCAGCAGTTTATCGATCGGGGGCCTCGGACCCCTCCACTTT
. TRBJ2-3 TRBV20-1 many CSARGEARGTDTQYF TGCAGTGCTAGAGGCGAGGCCAGAGGGACAGATACGCAGTATTTT
. TRBJ2-5 TRBV9 many CASSPPTSRQETQYF TGTGCCAGCAGCCCCCCTACTAGCAGACAAGAGACCCAGTACTTC
TRBD1 TRBJ2-7 TRBV6-5 many CASGRDSDPHYEQYF TGTGCCAGCGGCCGGGACAGTGATCCCCACTACGAGCAGTACTTC
TRBD2 TRBJ2-3 TRBV4-1 many CASSQVGLAGPETQYF TGCGCCAGCAGCCAAGTTGGACTAGCGGGACCAGAAACGCAGTATTTT
. TRBJ1-4 TRBV7-2 many CASSSPGGEKLFF TGTGCCAGCAGCTCACCGGGGGGAGAAAAACTGTTTTTT
. TRBJ1-5 TRBV4-2 many CASSQQEDPRQPQHF TGTGCCAGCAGCCAGCAGGAGGACCCAAGGCAGCCCCAGCATTTT
. TRBJ2-7 TRBV5-1 . CASSLEANSNEQYF TGCGCCAGCAGCTTGGAAGCTAATTCCAACGAGCAGTACTTC
TRBD2 TRBJ2-1 TRBV10-3 many CAISDWTRDNEQFF TGTGCCATCAGTGACTGGACTAGGGACAATGAGCAGTTCTTC
. TRBJ2-3 TRBV20-1 many CSARIAAGTDTQYF TGCAGTGCTAGAATAGCGGCCGGCACAGATACGCAGTATTTT
. TRBJ2-7 TRBV7-9 many CASSPTTADAYEQYF TGTGCCAGCAGCCCTACCACTGCGGACGCCTACGAGCAGTACTTC
TRBD2 TRBJ2-2 TRBV7-8 many CASSLDGGLAGINTGELFF TGTGCCAGCAGCTTAGATGGGGGACTAGCGGGGATAAACACCGGGGAGCTGTTTTTT
TRBD1 TRBJ2-1 TRBV7-3 many CASSLTGQGYNEQFF TGTGCCAGCAGCTTAACGGGACAGGGATACAATGAGCAGTTCTTC